A few counts support the clone carrying this T cell receptor beta chain. Germline CDR1 reads SNHLY; CDR2 reads FYNNEI. The CDR3 has 15 residues. V shed 5 bases and J shed 0 bases, with 11 bases lying between them. This record comes from a study of human T cells and chemical hapten exposure. The time point is: pre-sensitization, week 0. Treatment indicated: therapeutic diphenylcyclopropenone sensitization with weekly scalp DPC. TCRdb independently ran MiXCR on the RACE reads; one entry per CDR3 protein. Among roughly 250,000 distinct CDR3 sequences listed, approximately 8.6% were seen once. Sequencing used whole blood, obtained in connection with sensitization to the hapten diphenylcyclopropenone (DPC). J is TRBJ2-1 and V is TRBV2; D unresolved. The source of this sequence is a middle-aged woman with alopecia areata. Some clones in this sample may be carry-over from other donors' samples. CDR3 bases: TGTGCCAGCAGTAGTGTGATTGACTCCTACAATGAGCAGTTCTTC. This encodes CASSSVIDSYNEQFF.